Listed here are 27 T cell receptor beta chains from one sample, sequenced in a study of cytomegalovirus exposure and HLA in healthy donors. Profiled with immunoSEQ multiplex PCR; TCRdb holds only in-frame clones, not every one. The sample consists of some 99,000 clones, roughly 86% of them appearing once. Sequencing input: PBMCs. The receptors come from a woman under 30 in good health and CMV-seronegative.

This chain joins TRBV18 and TRBJ2-1; a weak D match, TRBD1 (6 bases). There are 17 residues in the CDR3. V was pared by 3 bases and J by 0 bases, with 15 bases between. The germline gives CDR1 KGHSH, CDR2 LQKENI. The CDR3 protein is CASSPTGDRFSYNEQFF. The CDR3 DNA reads as TGTGCCAGCTCACCCACCGGTGACAGGTTCTCCTACAATGAGCAGTTCTTC.

This chain joins TRBV4-3 and TRBJ2-3, with a tentative D call TRBD1 (5 bases). V was clipped by 0 bases and J by 8 bases, with 6 bases between them. The CDR3 is 12 amino acids. Germline CDR1 is LGHNA and CDR2 is YSLEER. The CDR3 here is CASSQDQGTQYF. In DNA, the CDR3 is TGCGCCAGCAGCCAAGATCAGGGTACGCAGTATTTT.

This rearrangement joins TRBV5-4 to TRBJ1-2, with a weak D call TRBD1 (5 bases). Trimming stripped 4 bases from V and 4 bases from J, with 17 bases between. Germline-derived CDR1 and CDR2 are SGHNT and YYREEE (reference sequence). CDR3 length: 15 amino acids. CDR3 DNA sequence: TGTGCCAGCAGCCCCAAAACAGGAGAATTCTATGGCTACACCTTC. Translated: CASSPKTGEFYGYTF. Looking up the rest from reference TRBV5-4 and TRBJ1-2 gives the full variable domain: ETGVTQSPTHLIKTRGQQVTLRCSSQSGHNTVSWYQQALGQGPQFIFQYYREEENGRGNFPPRFSGLQFPNYSSELNVNALELDDSALYLCASSPKTGEFYGYTFGSGTRLTVV.

The chain has TRBV21-1 and TRBJ2-7; the D call of TRBD2 is as the table states it, not checked on the DNA. TRBV21-1 is a recognized pseudogene. CDR3 length: 13 amino acids. The CDR3 bases are TGTGCCAGCAGCTCACGCGGGGGCCACGAGCAGTACTTC. The encoded protein is CASSSRGGHEQYF.

The table lists this clone with a count of one. The V call is TRBV19, the J call TRBJ2-2, with TRBD2 as a possible D gene (7 bases). The CDR3 is 14 amino acids. The V and J ends lost 8 bases and 6 bases respectively, with 16 bases between them. Germline V CDR1 and CDR2: LNHDA, SQIVND (reference sequence). The CDR3 loop reads CASGYGGLAGELFF. The CDR3 DNA sequence: TGTGCCAGTGGATACGGGGGGCTGGCCGGGGAGCTGTTTTTT.

The chain couples TRBV9 to TRBJ2-7, with 7 bases matching TRBD1. Germline values: CDR1 SGDLS, CDR2 YYNGEE. V lost 0 bases, J lost 1 base, and 4 bases stayed unmatched. The CDR3 covers 15 residues. The chain's CDR3 is CASSVAPGQSYEQYF. The DNA of the CDR3 is TGTGCCAGCAGCGTAGCCCCGGGACAGTCCTACGAGCAGTACTTC.

To note about this clone: At one end the junction does not follow the germline gene, possibly because of a read error. The chain uses TRBV10-2 and TRBJ1-2; TRBD1 matches 8 bases. The CDR3 runs 11 residues. Germline assignment: CDR1 WSHSY and CDR2 SAAADI. CDR3 nucleotides: TGCGCCAGCAGGGAGACAGGGGAAACTCTTTTC. Translated: CASRETGETLF.

The J gene is TRBJ2-7, the V gene TRBV7-9; D may be TRBD1 (6 bases). V gave up 6 bases and J gave up 6 bases, with 18 bases separating them. Germline loops: CDR1 SEHNR, CDR2 FQNEAQ (reference sequence). CDR3 length: 14 residues. This chain's CDR3 is CASRHPRGTGEQYF. In DNA form, the CDR3 reads TGTGCCAGCAGACATCCCAGGGGCACGGGCGAGCAGTACTTC.

The chain recombines TRBV4-3 with TRBJ1-2; 10 nucleotides match TRBD1. The CDR3 runs 16 residues. Germline CDR1 reads LGHNA; CDR2 reads YSLEER. V shed 1 base and J 3 bases; nucleotides not matched to a gene: 5. DNA for the CDR3: TGCGCCAGCAGCCAAGCGCGGGACAGGGGATACTATGGCTACACCTTC. Protein: CASSQARDRGYYGYTF.

The genes are TRBV30 and TRBJ2-3, with D tentatively TRBD1 (6 bases). CDR1 is GTSNPN and CDR2 is SVGIG in the germline V gene (reference sequence). The V end lost 6 bases, the J end lost 0 bases, and 13 bases lay between the germline ends. This CDR3 region has 14 residues. The CDR3 loop reads CACTGSTSTDTQYF. The CDR3 DNA follows: TGTGCCTGCACAGGGTCGACAAGCACAGATACGCAGTATTTT.

This clone was detected only a few times. This chain connects TRBV5-4 to TRBJ2-7; the match to TRBD1 covers 9 bases. Germline V gene data show CDR1 as SGHNT and CDR2 as YYREEE (reference sequence). The CDR3 covers 14 residues. The V and J ends lost 4 bases and 4 bases, in that order; junction bases with no gene match: 6. CDR3 region: CASSSDRGKYEQYF. CDR3 DNA: TGTGCCAGCAGCAGCGACAGGGGGAAGTACGAGCAGTACTTC.

The chain carries TRBV13 and TRBJ2-1; 8 bases fit TRBD2. The germline gives CDR1 PRHDT, CDR2 FYEKMQ (reference sequence). V was pared by 0 bases and J by 8 bases, with 12 bases of the junction left unmatched. The length of the CDR3 is 17 residues. The CDR3 region has the DNA TGTGCCAGCAGCTTAGGAGGCGGGGGGCCGGGGCCCTATGAGCAGTTCTTC. Translated: CASSLGGGGPGPYEQFF. The whole variable domain, remainder taken from reference TRBV13 and TRBJ2-1, is AAGVIQSPRHLIKEKRETATLKCYPIPRHDTVYWYQQGPGQDPQFLISFYEKMQSDKGSIPDRFSAQQFSDYHSELNMSSLELGDSALYFCASSLGGGGPGPYEQFFGPGTRLTVL.

This clone showed up just once. The gene calls are TRBV29-1 and TRBJ1-4, with D tentatively TRBD1 (5 bases). In germline, CDR1 is SQVTM, CDR2 ANQGSEA. This CDR3 region has 13 residues. Trimming took off 7 bases at V and 2 bases at J, with 11 bases between the two ends. The CDR3: CSARQWTNEKLFF. CDR3 bases: TGCAGCGCCCGACAGTGGACTAATGAAAAACTGTTTTTT.

V is TRBV5-6 and J is TRBJ2-4; possibly TRBD1 for D (6 bases). The germline gives CDR1 SGHDT, CDR2 YYEEEE. The CDR3 is 13 residues long. The V and J ends lost 1 base and 10 bases respectively, with 12 bases between them. The CDR3 here is CASSLKPTGIQYF. CDR3 DNA sequence: TGTGCCAGCAGCTTGAAACCTACAGGGATTCAGTACTTC. The full variable domain, with the rest looked up from reference TRBV5-6 and TRBJ2-4, is DAGVTQSPTHLIKTRGQQVTLRCSPKSGHDTVSWYQQALGQGPQFIFQYYEEEERQRGNFPDRFSGHQFPNYSSELNVNALLLGDSALYLCASSLKPTGIQYFGAGTRLSVL.

This clone was found a few times. The rearrangement joins TRBV6-1 to TRBJ1-6; 9 bases match TRBD1. This CDR3 is 14 amino acids long. V was pared by 4 bases and J by 6 bases, with 1 base of the junction left unmatched. CDR1 is MNHNS and CDR2 is SASEGT in the germline V gene. CDR3 amino acids: CASSVDRGNSPLHF. The CDR3 region has the DNA TGTGCCAGCAGTGTGGACAGGGGTAATTCACCCCTCCACTTT.

This chain connects TRBV6-5 to TRBJ2-1; maybe TRBD1 (5 bases). V was cut by 2 bases and J by 0 bases, with 5 bases left in between. This CDR3 region has 14 residues. Germline V gives CDR1 MNHEY, CDR2 SVGAGI. CDR3 loop: CASSYDSSYNEQFF. For the CDR3, the DNA is TGTGCCAGCAGTTACGACAGCTCCTACAATGAGCAGTTCTTC.

V gene TRBV6-4 combines with J gene TRBJ2-7; D possibly corresponds to TRBD1 (5 bases). The CDR3 consists of 13 residues. V was clipped by 11 bases and J by 0 bases, with 14 bases between them. Germline-derived CDR1 and CDR2 are MRHNA and SNTAGT. CDR3 sequence (DNA): TGTGCCCGGCCGCGACAGAGCTCCTACGAGCAGTACTTC. This codes for CARPRQSSYEQYF.

V is TRBV7-9 and J is TRBJ1-4; 9 nucleotides match TRBD1. Trimming cost V 0 bases and J 3 bases; bases outside gene matches: 5. Germline V gene data show CDR1 as SEHNR and CDR2 as FQNEAQ (reference sequence). The CDR3 contains 17 residues. DNA for the CDR3: TGTGCCAGCAGCTTAGCCGGACAGGGGAACGCTAATGAAAAACTGTTTTTT. This gives the protein CASSLAGQGNANEKLFF.

This clone showed up just a few times. This chain links TRBV10-3 with TRBJ1-2; D remains ambiguous. The V gene's germline CDR1 is ENHRY and CDR2 SYGVKD. The CDR3 consists of 12 residues. With 10 bases removed from V and 0 bases from J, the gap between germline ends came to 9 bases. The CDR3: CATGGSNYGYTF. The CDR3 DNA reads TGTGCCACCGGAGGATCTAACTATGGCTACACCTTC.

The rearrangement links TRBV5-1 to TRBJ2-7; 7 bases align to TRBD2. Trimming removed 4 bases from V and 2 bases from J; junction bases left unmatched: 12. CDR3 length: 16 amino acids. CDR1 and CDR2 from the germline V gene are SGHRS and YFSETQ. Here the CDR3 reads CASSLSVVGGTYEQYF. The CDR3 nucleotides read TGCGCCAGCAGCCTGTCCGTCGTGGGGGGGACCTACGAGCAGTACTTC.

The chain's CDR3 is CATKPLAGGYNEQFF. CDR3 nucleotides: TGTGCCACCAAGCCTCTAGCGGGGGGTTACAATGAGCAGTTCTTC. This chain uses TRBV19 with TRBJ2-1; 11 bases are a match to TRBD2. V was pared by 10 bases and J by 4 bases, with 9 bases of the junction left unmatched. Germline loops: CDR1 LNHDA, CDR2 SQIVND (reference sequence). The CDR3 spans 15 residues.

V gene TRBV9 combines with J gene TRBJ2-5, with a possible D match to TRBD1 (5 bases). With 6 bases removed from V and 7 bases from J, the gap between germline ends came to 19 bases. The CDR3 consists of 14 residues. CDR1 SGDLS and CDR2 YYNGEE come from the germline V gene. The CDR3, as DNA: TGTGCCAGCACCCCTCCAGGGAACCCCGGGACCCAGTACTTC. Protein product: CASTPPGNPGTQYF.

The V call is TRBV9, the J call TRBJ2-7; 9 nucleotides agree with TRBD2. J lost 7 bases, V lost 1 base, and 3 bases had no gene match. CDR1 and CDR2 (germline): SGDLS, YYNGEE. The CDR3 sequence is 13 residues long. CDR3 in amino acids: CASSVSGGQEQYF. The CDR3 nucleotides read TGTGCCAGCAGCGTAAGCGGGGGGCAAGAGCAGTACTTC.

This clone was detected once. The chain has TRBV9 and TRBJ2-5, with 9 positions matching TRBD1. The J segment lost 5 bases and the V segment lost 3 bases, leaving 11 bases of the junction unmatched. Germline V lookup: CDR1 SGDLS, CDR2 YYNGEE. This CDR3 comprises 16 residues. The CDR3 DNA is TGTGCCAGCAGCGCGGGGTACAGGGGGCTAGAGGAGACCCAGTACTTC. Translating gives CASSAGYRGLEETQYF. The entire variable domain, with the rest obtained from reference TRBV9 and TRBJ2-5, is as follows: DSGVTQTPKHLITATGQRVTLRCSPRSGDLSVYWYQQSLDQGLQFLIQYYNGEERAKGNILERFSAQQFPDLHSELNLSSLELGDSALYFCASSAGYRGLEETQYFGPGTRLLVL.

The chain employs TRBV11-2 and TRBJ2-3, with D perhaps TRBD1 (6 bases). Germline V gene lookup returns CDR1 SGHAT and CDR2 FQNNGV. Trimming cost V 5 bases and J 4 bases, with 7 bases left between them. This CDR3 is built from 12 residues. The CDR3 protein is CASSPGADTQYF. DNA for the CDR3: TGTGCCAGCAGCCCAGGGGCAGATACGCAGTATTTT.

V and J are TRBV4-3 and TRBJ1-2; TRBD1 is a possible D gene (6 bases). Per the germline V gene, CDR1 is LGHNA and CDR2 is YSLEER. This CDR3 is 12 amino acids long. V was cut by 3 bases and J by 8 bases, with 10 bases left in between. This chain's CDR3 is CASSQGAYGYTF. CDR3 sequence (DNA): TGCGCCAGCAGCCAGGGGGCATACGGCTACACCTTC.

This clone has just one count. This chain uses TRBV28 with TRBJ2-4; TRBD1 is a possible D gene (6 bases). The CDR3 has 16 amino acids. Germline CDR1 and CDR2: MDHEN and SYDVKM. V lost 5 bases to trimming and J lost 0 bases, with 14 bases between them. The CDR3 spells CASSPRDNLAKNIQYF. As DNA, the CDR3 is TGTGCCAGCAGTCCCCGGGACAACCTAGCCAAAAACATTCAGTACTTC. The full variable domain, completed using reference TRBV28 and TRBJ2-4, is DVKVTQSSRYLVKRTGEKVFLECVQDMDHENMFWYRQDPGLGLRLIYFSYDVKMKEKGDIPEGYSVSREKKERFSLILESASTNQTSMYLCASSPRDNLAKNIQYFGAGTRLSVL.